Listed here are 23 T cell receptor beta chains from one sample, sequenced in a study of human T cells and chemical hapten exposure. Using its own MiXCR run on the RACE reads, TCRdb lists one record per CDR3 protein. This table holds around 60,000 distinct CDR3 sequences, approximately 6.7% found once. The time point denotes: pre-sensitization, week 0. Treatment specified: therapeutic diphenylcyclopropenone sensitization with weekly scalp DPC. The sequences come from whole blood, collected in connection with sensitization to the hapten diphenylcyclopropenone (DPC). The receptors originated from a woman between 25 and 40 years old with alopecia areata. Some clones in this sample may be carry-over from other donors' samples.

In this sample, this clonotype turned up many times. This rearrangement joins TRBV29-1 to TRBJ2-2; D gene unclear. Trimming cost V 8 bases and J 1 base, with 8 bases left between them. The CDR3 covers 12 residues. CDR1 is SQVTM, CDR2 ANQGSEA, per germline. CDR3 nucleotide sequence: TGCAGCTCCTACTTGAACACCGGGGAGCTGTTTTTT. This sequence encodes CSSYLNTGELFF.

This clonotype appeared a few times. This chain's CDR3 is CASRGDRPQAFF. CDR3 nucleotide sequence: TGTGCCAGCAGGGGGGACAGACCCCAAGCTTTCTTT. The chain carries TRBV27 and TRBJ1-1, with 7 bases identical to TRBD1. Germline V gene lookup returns CDR1 MNHEY and CDR2 SMNVEV (reference sequence). V trimming: 6 bases; J trimming: 9 bases; junction bases outside the gene matches: 7. This CDR3 contains 12 residues.

The chain has TRBV28 and TRBJ2-2, with 9 bases fitting TRBD1. V was clipped by 10 bases and J by 3 bases; unmatched bases: 6. CDR1 MDHEN and CDR2 SYDVKM come from the germline V gene. The CDR3 runs to 14 residues. CDR3 in amino acids: CATRTGEDTGELFF. The CDR3 coding sequence is TGTGCCACCAGGACAGGGGAGGACACCGGGGAGCTGTTTTTT.

This clonotype was detected ten times or more. V and J are TRBV11-2 and TRBJ1-1, with 7 bases that match TRBD1. This CDR3 spans 14 amino acids. J was trimmed by 6 bases and V by 5 bases; bases with no gene match: 9. Germline V lookup: CDR1 SGHAT, CDR2 FQNNGV. The CDR3 region is CASSPTRGIAEAFF. The CDR3 coding sequence is TGTGCCAGCAGCCCGACCAGGGGGATCGCTGAAGCTTTCTTT.

This clonotype was counted at least ten times. CDR3 nucleotides: TGTGCCAGCAGTAACAGGGGGGACACCGGGGAGCTGTTTTTT. Its translation: CASSNRGDTGELFF. The V call is TRBV12-3 or TRBV12-4, the J call TRBJ2-2; 8 positions match TRBD1. V lost 5 bases, J lost 3 bases, and 2 bases stayed unmatched. CDR3 length: 14 amino acids.

V usage is TRBV6-1 and J usage is TRBJ2-5; 10 bases agree with TRBD1. Germline V gene data show CDR1 as MNHNS and CDR2 as SASEGT. This CDR3 is 16 amino acids long. Germline trimming cut 3 bases from V and 3 bases from J; bases unmatched to any gene: 7. The CDR3 DNA reads as TGTGCCAGCAGTGAGACCACCGGGACAGGGGAAGAGACCCAGTACTTC. Its protein product is CASSETTGTGEETQYF.

The table lists this clonotype with many counts. V usage is TRBV3-1 and J usage is TRBJ2-1; 8 bases match TRBD2. Losses at the gene ends were 5 bases for V and 8 bases for J; bases not matched to a gene: 14. CDR1 is LGHDT, CDR2 YNNKEL, per germline (reference sequence). This CDR3 spans 16 amino acids. The CDR3: CASSKKPGLGVYEQFF. In DNA, the CDR3 is TGTGCCAGCAGCAAGAAACCGGGACTAGGTGTCTATGAGCAGTTCTTC.

This clonotype occurred a few times. This chain joins TRBV20-1 and TRBJ1-4; D remains unclear. The germline V gene has CDR1 DFQATT and CDR2 SNEGSKA (reference sequence). The CDR3 spans 14 residues. V was shortened by 6 bases and J by 4 bases, with 15 bases between the two germline ends. DNA of the CDR3: TGCAGTGCCAGCCCACAGACCAATAATGAAAAACTGTTTTTT. It encodes CSASPQTNNEKLFF.

This clonotype was seen ten or more times. This chain connects TRBV7-9 to TRBJ2-7; D gene ambiguous. Trimming left V 1 base short and J 0 bases short, with 10 bases between. Germline V gives CDR1 SEHNR, CDR2 FQNEAQ (reference sequence). The CDR3 is 15 amino acids. Here the CDR3 reads CASSLEIGSSYEQYF. In nucleotides, the CDR3 is TGTGCCAGCAGCTTAGAAATTGGGTCCTCCTACGAGCAGTACTTC.

This clonotype was detected many times. The V gene is TRBV6-5, the J gene TRBJ1-2; 8 nucleotides align to TRBD1. This CDR3 is built from 14 residues. Per the germline V gene, CDR1 is MNHEY and CDR2 is SVGAGI. The J segment lost 4 bases and the V segment lost 2 bases, leaving 3 bases of the junction unmatched. CDR3 sequence: CASSYGDRGYGYTF. The CDR3 DNA is TGTGCCAGCAGTTACGGAGACAGGGGCTATGGCTACACCTTC.

This clonotype was counted ten times or more. The V gene is TRBV5-1, the J gene TRBJ2-3, with 7 bases fitting TRBD1. Germline V lookup: CDR1 SGHRS, CDR2 YFSETQ. Trimming took 4 bases from V and 3 from J; bases not matched to a gene: 8. CDR3 length: 15 amino acids. Written as DNA, the CDR3 is TGCGCCAGCAGCACGGGACAGAAGGAGACAGATACGCAGTATTTT. It yields the protein CASSTGQKETDTQYF.

This clonotype was counted a few times. The gene calls are TRBV12-3 or TRBV12-4 and TRBJ1-2; 7 positions agree with TRBD1. The CDR3 is 14 amino acids. With V trimmed by 3 bases and J by 8 bases, 9 bases remained unmatched. This CDR3 is CASSFHRGPKGYTF. The CDR3 DNA reads as TGTGCCAGCAGTTTTCACAGGGGTCCTAAAGGCTACACCTTC.

This clonotype was recorded at least ten times. The chain links TRBV7-8 to TRBJ1-1, with unresolved D. CDR3 length: 14 residues. Trimming took off 1 base at V and 3 bases at J, with 9 bases between the two ends. Germline V lookup: CDR1 SGHVS, CDR2 FQNEAQ. Here the CDR3 reads CASSLESWYTEAFF. CDR3 nucleotides: TGTGCCAGCAGCTTAGAAAGTTGGTACACTGAAGCTTTCTTT. Filled out from reference TRBV7-8 and TRBJ1-1, the complete variable domain reads GAGVSQSPRYKVAKRGQDVALRCDPISGHVSLFWYQQALGQGPEFLTYFQNEAQLDKSGLPSDRFFAERPEGSVSTLKIQRTQQEDSAVYLCASSLESWYTEAFFGQGTRLTVV.

This clonotype was seen at least ten times. The rearrangement joins TRBV7-2 to TRBJ2-1; 11 positions match TRBD2. CDR3 length equals 17 residues. The V and J ends lost 5 bases and 7 bases, in that order; junction bases with no gene match: 13. The germline V gene encodes CDR1 SGHTA and CDR2 FQGNSA. In nucleotides, the CDR3 is TGTGCCAGCAGCCCGGGGACTAGCGGTTCCCTTTGGAATGAGCAGTTCTTC. Encoded protein: CASSPGTSGSLWNEQFF.

This clonotype appeared many times. The rearrangement links TRBV3-1 to TRBJ1-2, with TRBD1 identical over 7 bases. The CDR3 spans 15 residues. V dropped 1 base and J dropped 6; count of bases not matched to a gene: 8. From germline, CDR1 is LGHDT and CDR2 YNNKEL (reference sequence). In nucleotides, the CDR3 is TGTGCCAGCAGCCAAGGGTTTGAGGGGGCAAATGGCTACACCTTC. As protein: CASSQGFEGANGYTF.

This clonotype was found many times. V is TRBV2 and J is TRBJ1-4, with D uncertain. Germline V lookup: CDR1 SNHLY, CDR2 FYNNEI. The V and J ends lost 3 bases and 8 bases respectively, with 10 bases between them. The CDR3 totals 13 residues. For the CDR3, the DNA is TGTGCCAGCAGTGACCGGAGAGGGGAAAAACTGTTTTTT. Amino acids: CASSDRRGEKLFF. The entire variable domain, with the rest obtained from reference TRBV2 and TRBJ1-4, is as follows: EPEVTQTPSHQVTQMGQEVILRCVPISNHLYFYWYRQILGQKVEFLVSFYNNEISEKSEIFDDQFSVERPDGSNFTLKIRSTKLEDSAMYFCASSDRRGEKLFFGSGTQLSVL.

Ten or more counts support this clonotype. The rearrangement uses TRBV6-5 and TRBJ2-3; D remains unclear. The V gene lost 5 bases and the J gene lost 1 base, with 13 bases spanning the gap. The CDR3 has 15 amino acids. Germline V gives CDR1 MNHEY, CDR2 SVGAGI. The CDR3: CASSDTSPGTDTQYF. The CDR3 bases are TGTGCCAGCAGTGATACATCACCGGGCACAGATACGCAGTATTTT.

This clonotype was seen repeatedly, ten times or more. V gene TRBV29-1 combines with J gene TRBJ1-2; weak D call: TRBD1 (5 bases). Germline CDR1 and CDR2: SQVTM and ANQGSEA. The CDR3 loop spans 11 amino acids. V lost 4 bases and J 6 bases, leaving 9 bases between the germline ends. CDR3 sequence reads: CSVAGINGYTF. For the CDR3, the DNA is TGCAGCGTTGCAGGGATTAATGGCTACACCTTC.

This clonotype appeared many times. The V and J genes are TRBV6-5 and TRBJ1-1; the D gene is possibly TRBD1 (5 bases). CDR1 is MNHEY, CDR2 SVGAGI, per germline. V lost 6 bases and J 4 bases, leaving 18 bases between the germline ends. The CDR3 has 15 residues. As DNA, the CDR3 is TGTGCCAGCAGGCCCCATAAGAGGGGCAGCACTGAAGCTTTCTTT. Translating gives CASRPHKRGSTEAFF.

The sample holds many counts of this clonotype. This rearrangement joins TRBV30 to TRBJ2-5; 9 positions match TRBD2. CDR3 length: 15 amino acids. V dropped 4 bases and J dropped 4; count of bases not matched to a gene: 10. Per the germline V gene, CDR1 is GTSNPN and CDR2 is SVGIG (reference sequence). CDR3 loop: CAWTSRGGATETQYF. The CDR3 DNA is TGTGCCTGGACTAGCCGCGGGGGGGCCACAGAGACCCAGTACTTC. The complete variable domain, with remaining parts taken from reference TRBV30 and TRBJ2-5, reads SQTIHQWPATLVQPVGSPLSLECTVEGTSNPNLYWYRQAAGRGLQLLFYSVGIGQISSEVPQNLSASRPQDRQFILSSKKLLLSDSGFYLCAWTSRGGATETQYFGPGTRLLVL.

This clonotype has more than one count but fewer than ten. DNA of the CDR3: TGTGCCAGCAGCTCCCCCCGGGGCGGCCGGACAACAGATACGCAGTATTTT. This translates into CASSSPRGGRTTDTQYF. The chain carries TRBV7-2 and TRBJ2-3; D could derive from TRBD1 or TRBD2 (5 bases each). The CDR3 runs to 17 residues. CDR1 and CDR2 from the germline V gene are SGHTA and FQGNSA. Deletions cut 4 bases from V and 3 bases from J, with 20 bases between.

This clonotype was seen many times. The chain links TRBV29-1 to TRBJ1-2; D remains unclear. V lost 0 bases, J lost 0 bases, and 11 bases lay in between. This CDR3 is built from 15 residues. The V gene's germline CDR1 is SQVTM and CDR2 ANQGSEA. Written as DNA, the CDR3 is TGCAGCGTTGAAGATCCGAAGCGTCCTAACTATGGCTACACCTTC. Encoded protein: CSVEDPKRPNYGYTF.

Many counts were recorded for this clonotype. The V gene is TRBV20-1, the J gene TRBJ2-3; TRBD2 might be the D (5 bases). Looked up from germline, CDR1 is DFQATT and CDR2 is SNEGSKA (reference sequence). The CDR3 consists of 15 residues. Trimming removed 3 bases from V and 2 bases from J, with 15 bases in between. The CDR3 DNA reads as TGCAGTGCTAGGGTATCCCCGGGAATCACAGATACGCAGTATTTT. This sequence encodes CSARVSPGITDTQYF.